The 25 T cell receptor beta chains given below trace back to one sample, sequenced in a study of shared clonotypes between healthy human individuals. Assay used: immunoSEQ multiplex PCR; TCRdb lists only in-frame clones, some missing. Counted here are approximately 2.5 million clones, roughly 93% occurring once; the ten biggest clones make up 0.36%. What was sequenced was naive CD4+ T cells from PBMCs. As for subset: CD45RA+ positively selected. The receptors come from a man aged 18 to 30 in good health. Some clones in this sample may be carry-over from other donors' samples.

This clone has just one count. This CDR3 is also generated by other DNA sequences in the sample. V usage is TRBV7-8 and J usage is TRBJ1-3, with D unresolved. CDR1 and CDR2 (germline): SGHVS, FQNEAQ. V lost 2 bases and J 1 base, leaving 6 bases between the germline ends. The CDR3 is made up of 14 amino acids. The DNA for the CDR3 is TGTGCCAGCAGCTTACCCGGTTCTGGAAACACCATATATTTT. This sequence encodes CASSLPGSGNTIYF.

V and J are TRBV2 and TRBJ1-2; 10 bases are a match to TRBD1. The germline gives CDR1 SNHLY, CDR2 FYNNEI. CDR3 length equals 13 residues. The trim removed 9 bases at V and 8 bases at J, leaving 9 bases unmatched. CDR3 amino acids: CARVGQGVAGYTF. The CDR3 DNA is TGTGCCAGGGTTGGACAGGGGGTTGCGGGCTACACCTTC. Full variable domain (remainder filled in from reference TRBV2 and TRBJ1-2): EPEVTQTPSHQVTQMGQEVILRCVPISNHLYFYWYRQILGQKVEFLVSFYNNEISEKSEIFDDQFSVERPDGSNFTLKIRSTKLEDSAMYFCARVGQGVAGYTFGSGTRLTVV.

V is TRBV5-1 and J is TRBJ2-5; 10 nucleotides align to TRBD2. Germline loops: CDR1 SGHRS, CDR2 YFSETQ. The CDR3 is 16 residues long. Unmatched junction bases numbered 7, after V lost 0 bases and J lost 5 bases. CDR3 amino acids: CASSLGSSGSWETQYF. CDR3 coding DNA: TGCGCCAGCAGCTTGGGCTCTAGCGGGAGCTGGGAGACCCAGTACTTC.

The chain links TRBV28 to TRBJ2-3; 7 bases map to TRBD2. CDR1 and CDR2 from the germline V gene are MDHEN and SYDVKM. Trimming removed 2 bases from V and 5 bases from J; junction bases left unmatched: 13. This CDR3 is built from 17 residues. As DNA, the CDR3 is TGTGCCAGCAGTTTACCTCCCGGGCGGGAGAGGGGAGATACGCAGTATTTT. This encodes CASSLPPGRERGDTQYF.

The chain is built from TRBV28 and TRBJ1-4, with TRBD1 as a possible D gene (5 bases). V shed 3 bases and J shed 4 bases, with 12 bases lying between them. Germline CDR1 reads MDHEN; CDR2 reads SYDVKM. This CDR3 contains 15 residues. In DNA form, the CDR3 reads TGTGCCAGCAGTTTGTGGGGGAGCGGTAATGAAAAACTGTTTTTT. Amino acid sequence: CASSLWGSGNEKLFF.

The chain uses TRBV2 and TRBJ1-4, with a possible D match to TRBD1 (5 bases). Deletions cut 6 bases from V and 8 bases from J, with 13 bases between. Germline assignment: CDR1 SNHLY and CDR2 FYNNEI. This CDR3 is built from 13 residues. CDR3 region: CASRGESGEKLFF. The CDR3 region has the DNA TGTGCCAGCAGGGGGGAGTCCGGCGAAAAACTGTTTTTT.

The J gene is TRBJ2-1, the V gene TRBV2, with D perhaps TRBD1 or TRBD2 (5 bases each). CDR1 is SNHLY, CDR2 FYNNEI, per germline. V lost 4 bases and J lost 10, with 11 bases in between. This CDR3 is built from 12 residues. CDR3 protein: CASSGWDGEQFF. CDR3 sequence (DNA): TGTGCCAGCAGTGGATGGGACGGCGAGCAGTTCTTC. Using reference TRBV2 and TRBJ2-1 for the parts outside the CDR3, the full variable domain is EPEVTQTPSHQVTQMGQEVILRCVPISNHLYFYWYRQILGQKVEFLVSFYNNEISEKSEIFDDQFSVERPDGSNFTLKIRSTKLEDSAMYFCASSGWDGEQFFGPGTRLTVL.

CDR3 region: CASSFRDFLRVPSYNEQFF. The CDR3 nucleotides are TGTGCCAGCAGCTTCCGGGACTTCCTCCGGGTTCCATCCTACAATGAGCAGTTCTTC. V and J are TRBV7-9 and TRBJ2-1, with D perhaps TRBD2 (6 bases). The CDR3 length is 19 residues. Germline V gives CDR1 SEHNR, CDR2 FQNEAQ (reference sequence). V lost 3 bases to trimming and J lost 1 base, with 22 bases between them.

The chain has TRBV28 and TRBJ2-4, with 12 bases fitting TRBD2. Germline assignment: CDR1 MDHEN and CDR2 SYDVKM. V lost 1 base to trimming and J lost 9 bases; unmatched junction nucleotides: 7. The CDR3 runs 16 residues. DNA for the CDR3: TGTGCCAGCAGTTTATCCCCTAGCGGGAGGGGGCTCATTCAGTACTTC. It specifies CASSLSPSGRGLIQYF.

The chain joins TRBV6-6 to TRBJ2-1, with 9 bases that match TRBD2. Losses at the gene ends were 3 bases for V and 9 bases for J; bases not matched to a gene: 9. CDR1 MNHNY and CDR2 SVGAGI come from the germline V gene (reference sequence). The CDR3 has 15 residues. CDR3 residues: CASSYGSGRSSEQFF. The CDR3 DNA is TGTGCCAGCAGTTATGGTAGCGGGAGATCCAGTGAGCAGTTCTTC.

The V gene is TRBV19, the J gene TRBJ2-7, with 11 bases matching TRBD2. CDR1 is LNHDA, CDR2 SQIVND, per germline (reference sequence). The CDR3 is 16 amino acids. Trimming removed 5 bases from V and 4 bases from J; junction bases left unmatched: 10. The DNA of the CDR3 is TGTGCCAGTAGTTTGAGACTAGCGGGAATCGGGTACGAGCAGTACTTC. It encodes CASSLRLAGIGYEQYF.

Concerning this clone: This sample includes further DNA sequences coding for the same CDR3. The CDR3 DNA reads TGTGCCAGCAGCTTAGGGGTCGGCACTGAAGCTTTCTTT. Protein sequence: CASSLGVGTEAFF. The rearrangement joins TRBV7-3 to TRBJ1-1, with D unresolved. Trimming left V 2 bases short and J 4 bases short, with 8 bases between. Germline CDR1 is SGHTA and CDR2 is FQGTGA. The CDR3 consists of 13 residues. The complete variable domain, with remaining parts taken from reference TRBV7-3 and TRBJ1-1, reads GAGVSQTPSNKVTEKGKYVELRCDPISGHTALYWYRQSLGQGPEFLIYFQGTGAADDSGLPNDRFFAVRPEGSVSTLKIQRTERGDSAVYLCASSLGVGTEAFFGQGTRLTVV.

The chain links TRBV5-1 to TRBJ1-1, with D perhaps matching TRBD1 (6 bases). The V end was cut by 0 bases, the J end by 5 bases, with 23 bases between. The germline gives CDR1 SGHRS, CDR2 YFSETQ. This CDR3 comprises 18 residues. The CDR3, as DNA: TGCGCCAGCAGCTTGGATTGGGCAGGGGTGGGGTTGAGAACTGAAGCTTTCTTT. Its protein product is CASSLDWAGVGLRTEAFF.

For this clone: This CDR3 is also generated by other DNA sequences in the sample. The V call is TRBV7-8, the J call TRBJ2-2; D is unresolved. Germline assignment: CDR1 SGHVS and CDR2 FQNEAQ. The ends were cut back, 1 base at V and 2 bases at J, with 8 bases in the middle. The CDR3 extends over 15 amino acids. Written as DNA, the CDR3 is TGTGCCAGCAGCTTAGGGCAGACTAACACCGGGGAGCTGTTTTTT. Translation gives CASSLGQTNTGELFF.

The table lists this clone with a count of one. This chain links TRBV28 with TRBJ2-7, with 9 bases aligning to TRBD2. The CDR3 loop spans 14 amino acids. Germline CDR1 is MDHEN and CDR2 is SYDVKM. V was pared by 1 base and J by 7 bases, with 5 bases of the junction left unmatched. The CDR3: CASSLLAGAREQYF. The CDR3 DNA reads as TGTGCCAGCAGTTTATTAGCGGGAGCGAGGGAGCAGTACTTC.

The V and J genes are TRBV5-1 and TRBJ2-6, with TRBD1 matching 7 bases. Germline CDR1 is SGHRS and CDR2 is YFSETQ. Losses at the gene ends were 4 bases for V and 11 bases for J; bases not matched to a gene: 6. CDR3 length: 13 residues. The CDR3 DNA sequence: TGCGCCAGCAGCCGCGACAGGGCGGACGTCCTGACTTTC. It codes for CASSRDRADVLTF.

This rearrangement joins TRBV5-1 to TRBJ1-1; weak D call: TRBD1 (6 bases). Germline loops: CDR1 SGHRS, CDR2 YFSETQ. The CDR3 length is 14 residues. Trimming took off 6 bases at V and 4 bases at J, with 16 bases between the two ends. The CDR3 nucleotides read TGCGCCAGCACCAACAGGGAGGGAGCCACTGAAGCTTTCTTT. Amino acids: CASTNREGATEAFF.

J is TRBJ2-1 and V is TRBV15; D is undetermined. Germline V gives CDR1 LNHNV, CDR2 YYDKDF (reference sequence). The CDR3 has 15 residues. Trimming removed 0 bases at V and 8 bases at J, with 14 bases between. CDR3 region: CATSRDSRSRDEQFF. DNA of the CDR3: TGTGCCACCAGCAGAGATTCAAGGAGTAGGGATGAGCAGTTCTTC.

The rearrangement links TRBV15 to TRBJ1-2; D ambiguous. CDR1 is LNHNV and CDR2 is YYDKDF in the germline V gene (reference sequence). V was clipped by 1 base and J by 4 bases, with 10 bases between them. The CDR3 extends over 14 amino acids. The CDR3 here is CATSRARQSYGYTF. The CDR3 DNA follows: TGTGCCACCAGCAGAGCGAGGCAGAGCTATGGCTACACCTTC.

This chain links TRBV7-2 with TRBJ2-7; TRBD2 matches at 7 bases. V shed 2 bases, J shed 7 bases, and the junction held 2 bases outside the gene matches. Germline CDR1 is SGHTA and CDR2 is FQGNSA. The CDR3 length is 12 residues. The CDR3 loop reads CASSLMRGEQYF. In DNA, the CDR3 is TGTGCCAGCAGCTTAATGCGGGGGGAGCAGTACTTC.

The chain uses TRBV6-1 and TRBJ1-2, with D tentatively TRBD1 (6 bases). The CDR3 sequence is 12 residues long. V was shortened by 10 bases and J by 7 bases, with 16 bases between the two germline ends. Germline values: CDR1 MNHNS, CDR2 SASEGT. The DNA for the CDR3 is TGTGCCACTAACTTGGACAGAGCTGGCTACACCTTC. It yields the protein CATNLDRAGYTF.

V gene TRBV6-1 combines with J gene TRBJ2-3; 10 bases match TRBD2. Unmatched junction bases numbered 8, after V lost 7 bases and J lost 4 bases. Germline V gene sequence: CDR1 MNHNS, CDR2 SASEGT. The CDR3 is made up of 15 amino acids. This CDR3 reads CASIPGTSVADTQYF. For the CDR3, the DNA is TGTGCCAGCATTCCCGGGACTAGCGTAGCAGATACGCAGTATTTT.

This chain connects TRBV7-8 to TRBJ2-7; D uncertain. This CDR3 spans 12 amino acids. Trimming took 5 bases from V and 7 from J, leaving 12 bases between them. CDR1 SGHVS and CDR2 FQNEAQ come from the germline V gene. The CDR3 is CASSPLSSEQYF. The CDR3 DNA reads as TGTGCCAGCAGCCCCCTCTCTAGTGAGCAGTACTTC.

CDR3 sequence: CASSFQGYNEQFF. The CDR3, as DNA: TGTGCCAGCAGCTTTCAAGGTTACAATGAGCAGTTCTTC. The rearrangement links TRBV5-6 to TRBJ2-1; D gene ambiguous. The CDR3 runs 13 residues. The ends were cut back, 2 bases at V and 4 bases at J, with 7 bases in the middle. Germline CDR1 SGHDT, CDR2 YYEEEE.

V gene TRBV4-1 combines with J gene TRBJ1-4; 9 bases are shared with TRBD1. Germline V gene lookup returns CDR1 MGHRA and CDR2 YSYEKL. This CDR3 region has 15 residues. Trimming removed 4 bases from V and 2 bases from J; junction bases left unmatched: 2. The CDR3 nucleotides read TGCGCCAGCAGCCCCGGACAGGGGACTAATGAAAAACTGTTTTTT. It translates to CASSPGQGTNEKLFF.